Sequencing of this T cell receptor (beta chain) was carried out in a study of T cells in Graves' hyperthyroidism and ophthalmopathy. The study's findings and limits: Ophthalmopathy and stable hyperthyroidism were separated by a 13 V-J model.

Inclusion characteristics of ophthalmopathy patients comprised a Clinical Activity Score of at least 3, a NOSPECS grade of at least 4, and duration under 3 months. Points on this clonotype: No antigen is known for it.

Amplification targeted TCR beta CDR3 regions from RNA transcripts. HTBI primers were the set used in a first-round RT-PCR of the TCR CDR3. MiXCR, run by TCRdb on the multiplex PCR reads, gives a single entry per CDR3 protein. The sample has 640,000 or so distinct CDR3 sequences, around 14% seen once; the top ten hold about 6.6%. The sample comprised blood. The TCR was taken from a woman aged 18 to 35 with Graves' ophthalmopathy.

This CDR3 is CASSLSSWGGINSPLHF. Here the CDR3 DNA reads TGTGCCAGCAGTTTATCGAGTTGGGGCGGGATTAATTCACCCCTCCACTTT. The chain joins TRBV27 to TRBJ1-6, with D possibly being TRBD1 (5 bases). V was pared by 0 bases and J by 6 bases, with 15 bases between. The CDR3 length is 17 residues. CDR1 MNHEY and CDR2 SMNVEV come from the germline V gene (reference sequence).